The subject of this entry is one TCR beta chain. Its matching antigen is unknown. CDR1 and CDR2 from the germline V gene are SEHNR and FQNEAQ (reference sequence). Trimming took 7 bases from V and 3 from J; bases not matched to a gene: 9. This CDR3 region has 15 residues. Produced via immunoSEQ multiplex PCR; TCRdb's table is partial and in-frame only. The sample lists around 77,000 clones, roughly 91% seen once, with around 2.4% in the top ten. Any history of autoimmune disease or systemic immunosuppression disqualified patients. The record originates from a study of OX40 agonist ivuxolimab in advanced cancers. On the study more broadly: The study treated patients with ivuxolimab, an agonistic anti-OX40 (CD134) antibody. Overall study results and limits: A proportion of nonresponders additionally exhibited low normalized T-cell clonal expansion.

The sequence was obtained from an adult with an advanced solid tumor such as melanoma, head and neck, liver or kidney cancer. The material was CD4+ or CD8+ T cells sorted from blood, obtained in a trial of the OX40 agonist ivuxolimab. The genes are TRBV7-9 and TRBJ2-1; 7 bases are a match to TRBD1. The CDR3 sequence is CASNPRRGRYNEQFF. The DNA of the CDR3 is TGTGCCAGCAACCCGCGTAGGGGGCGCTACAATGAGCAGTTCTTC.